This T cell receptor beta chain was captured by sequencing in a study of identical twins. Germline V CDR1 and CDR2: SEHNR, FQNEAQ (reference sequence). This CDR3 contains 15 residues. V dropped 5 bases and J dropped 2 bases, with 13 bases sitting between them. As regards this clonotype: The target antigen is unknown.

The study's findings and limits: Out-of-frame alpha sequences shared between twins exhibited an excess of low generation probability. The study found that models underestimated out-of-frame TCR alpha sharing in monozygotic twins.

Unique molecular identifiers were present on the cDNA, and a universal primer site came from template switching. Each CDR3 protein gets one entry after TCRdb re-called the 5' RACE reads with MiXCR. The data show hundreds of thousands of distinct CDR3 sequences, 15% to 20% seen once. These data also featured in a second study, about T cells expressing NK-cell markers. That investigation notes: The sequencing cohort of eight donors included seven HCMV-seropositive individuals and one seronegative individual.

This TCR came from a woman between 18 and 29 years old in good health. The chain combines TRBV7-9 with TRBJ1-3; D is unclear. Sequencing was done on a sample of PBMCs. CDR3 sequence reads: CASSPERVPGNTIYF. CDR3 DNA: TGTGCCAGCAGCCCAGAACGGGTCCCTGGAAACACCATATATTTT. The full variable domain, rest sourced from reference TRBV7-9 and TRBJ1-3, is DTGVSQNPRHKITKRGQNVTFRCDPISEHNRLYWYRQTLGQGPEFLTYFQNEAQLEKSRLLSDRFSAERPKGSFSTLEIQRTEQGDSAMYLCASSPERVPGNTIYFGEGSWLTVV.